This TCR beta chain stems from a study of cytomegalovirus exposure and HLA in healthy donors. The PCR employed 60 Vbeta primers together with 13 Jbeta primers. The table came from immunoSEQ multiplex PCR; TCRdb's copy has only in-frame clones and leaves some out. The sample holds 150,000 to 200,000 clones; 70% to 90% are singletons and the top ten take approximately 1.7%. The trim removed 10 bases at V and 0 bases at J, leaving 12 bases unmatched. CDR1 and CDR2 (germline): ENHRY, SYGVKD. This CDR3 region has 17 residues. The sample was PBMCs. The source is a young woman in good health and CMV-seronegative. V gene TRBV10-3 combines with J gene TRBJ2-7; 13 bases align to TRBD2. The CDR3 nucleotides are TGTGCCACCTCGGAACTAGCGGGGGGGCTGAGCTCCTACGAGCAGTACTTC. Amino acids: CATSELAGGLSSYEQYF.